This TCR beta chain was captured in a study of cytomegalovirus exposure and HLA in healthy donors. The CDR3 loop spans 15 amino acids. V shed 5 bases and J 6 bases; nucleotides not matched to a gene: 9. Germline values: CDR1 SGHRS, CDR2 YFSETQ. Regarding the study as a whole: With DRB1 most and HLA-C fewest, TCR association rates differed between HLA loci in a later analysis. Segments of the TCR beta V type were, in most cases, productive about 87% or about 30% of the time in an earlier analysis. Sequences of the TCR beta chain were said to predict the HLA-A and HLA-B alleles of most subjects accurately.

The PCR used 60 Vbeta and 13 Jbeta primers. Per the authors' pipeline: In a later analysis, of 80 million or so unique beta chains, around 11 million appeared in at least two donors. Produced via immunoSEQ multiplex PCR; TCRdb's table is partial and in-frame only. V, J and clone size are taken as reported in that table, and D and trimming were inferred from the DNA itself. This table holds around 150,000 clones, about four fifths found once. A remark on this clone: The antigen remains unidentified.

The source of this sequence is a girl between 10 and 17 years old in good health and CMV-seropositive. The J gene is TRBJ2-2, the V gene TRBV5-1; 8 bases align to TRBD2. The sample consisted of PBMCs. CDR3 protein: CASSFREGRPGELFF. The CDR3 DNA follows: TGCGCCAGCAGTTTCCGGGAGGGGCGGCCCGGGGAGCTGTTTTTT.